The entry below describes one TCR beta chain. These data are taken from a study of blood T cells in healthy people across ages. The authors ran a second PCR of about 6 to 11 cycles using a sample-barcoded 5' primer and a J-beta primer mix. A single record per CDR3 protein comes from TCRdb applying MiXCR to the 5' RACE reads. The sample lists approximately 1.5 million distinct CDR3 sequences; 40% to 45% were seen once. The CDR3 runs to 13 residues. The germline CDR1 and CDR2 sequences are WNHNN and SYGVQD (reference sequence). V dropped 2 bases and J dropped 9; count of bases not matched to a gene: 5. The J gene is TRBJ2-3, the V gene TRBV10-1; TRBD2 matches at 7 bases. The sequence derives from a woman between 18 and 30 years old in good health. Sequencing used blood. The CDR3 DNA sequence: TGCGCCAGCAGTGAGCAGCGGGGTGGGACGCAGTATTTT. The encoded protein is CASSEQRGGTQYF.